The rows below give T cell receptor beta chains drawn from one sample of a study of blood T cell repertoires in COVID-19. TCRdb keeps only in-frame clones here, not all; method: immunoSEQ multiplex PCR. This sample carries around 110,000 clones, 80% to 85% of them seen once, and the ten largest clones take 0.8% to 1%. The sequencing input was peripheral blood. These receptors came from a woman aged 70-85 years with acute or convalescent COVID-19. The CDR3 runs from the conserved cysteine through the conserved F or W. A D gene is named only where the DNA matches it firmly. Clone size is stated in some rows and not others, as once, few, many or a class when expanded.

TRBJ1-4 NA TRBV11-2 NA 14 TGTGCCAGCAGCTTAAGGAGAACGAATGAAAAACTGTTTTTT CASSLRRTNEKLFF
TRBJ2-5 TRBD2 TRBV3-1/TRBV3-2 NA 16 TGTGCCAGCAGCCAAGGGACTAGCGGGAGTGGAGAGACCCAGTACTTC CASSQGTSGSGETQYF
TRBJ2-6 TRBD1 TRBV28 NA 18 TGTGCCAGCAGTCCCCGGACAGGGACCAGATCTGGGGCCAACGTCCTGACTTTC CASSPRTGTRSGANVLTF
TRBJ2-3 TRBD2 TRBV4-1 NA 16 TGCGCCAGCAGCCAAGTGGGACTAGCGGGAGTAGATACGCAGTATTTT CASSQVGLAGVDTQYF
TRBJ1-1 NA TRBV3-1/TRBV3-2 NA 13 TGTGCCAGCAGCCAAGATCGGGTCACTGAAGCTTTCTTT CASSQDRVTEAFF
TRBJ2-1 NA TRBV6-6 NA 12 TGTGCCAGCAGTCAACGGTACAATGAGCAGTTCTTC CASSQRYNEQFF
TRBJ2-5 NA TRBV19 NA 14 TGTGCCAGTTCCCGTCGGGGGATTGAAGAGACCCAGTACTTC CASSRRGIEETQYF
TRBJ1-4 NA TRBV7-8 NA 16 TGTGCCAGCAGCTTACTTAGGGGCAGGGGAAATGAAAAACTGTTTTTT CASSLLRGRGNEKLFF
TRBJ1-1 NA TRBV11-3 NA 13 TGTGCCAGCAGCTTAGAATCTAACACTGAAGCTTTCTTT CASSLESNTEAFF
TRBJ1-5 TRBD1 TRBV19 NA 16 TGTGCCAGTAGTACTCAAACAGGGGCCGCTTATCAGCCCCAGCATTTT CASSTQTGAAYQPQHF
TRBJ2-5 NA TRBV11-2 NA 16 TGTGCCAGCAGCTTAGTAGGTCAGTCCGGAGAAGAGACCCAGTACTTC CASSLVGQSGEETQYF
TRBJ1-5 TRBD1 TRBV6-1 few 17 TGTGCCAGCAGTGAACGACAGGGGGCGCAGCACAATCAGCCCCAGCATTTT CASSERQGAQHNQPQHF
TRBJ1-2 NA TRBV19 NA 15 TGTGCCAGTAGTATATCCAGGGGAATGGAGTATGGCTACACCTTC CASSISRGMEYGYTF
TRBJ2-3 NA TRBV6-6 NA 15 TGTGCCAGCACCCACAGGGGGGGAGGCACAGATACGCAGTATTTT CASTHRGGGTDTQYF
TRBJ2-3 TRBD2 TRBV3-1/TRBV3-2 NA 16 TGTGCCAGCAGCCAAGATATGGTAGCGGGAGCGGATACGCAGTATTTT CASSQDMVAGADTQYF
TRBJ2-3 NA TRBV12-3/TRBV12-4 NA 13 TGTGCCAGCAGGGCCCGGGGGACAGATACGCAGTATTTT CASRARGTDTQYF
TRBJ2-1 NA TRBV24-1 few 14 TGTGCCACCAGTGATTTGAACTCGGGGGATGAGCAGTTCTTC CATSDLNSGDEQFF
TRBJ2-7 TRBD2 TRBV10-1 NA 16 TGCGCCAGCAGTGATGGTAGCGGGGCTTCCACCTACGAGCAGTACTTC CASSDGSGASTYEQYF
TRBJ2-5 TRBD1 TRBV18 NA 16 TGTGCCAGCTCTAACGCCGGGACAGGGGGGAGAGAGACCCAGTACTTC CASSNAGTGGRETQYF
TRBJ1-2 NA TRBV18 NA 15 TGTGCCAGCTCACCAATATCGGAGTGGTCCGACGGCTACACCTTC CASSPISEWSDGYTF
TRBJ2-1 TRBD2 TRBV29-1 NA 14 TGCAGCGGGGGACTAGCGGGAGAACTAAGTGAGCAGTTCTTC CSGGLAGELSEQFF
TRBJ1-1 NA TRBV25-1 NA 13 TGTGCCAGCAGTGCGACGGAGGGTTCTGAAGCTTTCTTT CASSATEGSEAFF
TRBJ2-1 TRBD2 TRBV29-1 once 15 TGCAGCGTTGTCTTCTCTAGCGGGGGATACAATGAGCAGTTCTTC CSVVFSSGGYNEQFF
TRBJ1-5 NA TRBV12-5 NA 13 TGTGCTAGTGGTTTGGTACTTTCTCAGCCCCAGCATTTT CASGLVLSQPQHF
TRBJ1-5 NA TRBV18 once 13 TGTGCCAGCTCGGAGGGAAATGAGTACACTCAGCATTTT CASSEGNEYTQHF
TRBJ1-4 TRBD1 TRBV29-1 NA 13 TGCAGCGTTGGGGGACAGAATAATGAAAAACTGTTTTTT CSVGGQNNEKLFF
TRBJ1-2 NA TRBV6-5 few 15 TGTGCCAGCAGGCGGGGATTGGGGCCGGTCTATGGCTACACCTTC CASRRGLGPVYGYTF
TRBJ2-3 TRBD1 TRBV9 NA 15 TGTGCCAGCAGCGCGACAGGGGCCCGCACAGATACGCAGTATTTT CASSATGARTDTQYF
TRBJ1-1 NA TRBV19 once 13 TGTGCCAGTAGTTACCAGGGAAACACTGAAGCTTTCTTT CASSYQGNTEAFF
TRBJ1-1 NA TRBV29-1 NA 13 TGCAGTGGGGCGGGGTTGGAGAGAACTGAAGCTTTCTTT CSGAGLERTEAFF
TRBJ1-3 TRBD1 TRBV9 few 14 TGTGCCAGCAGTCTGGGGGACAGAGAAAACACCATATATTTT CASSLGDRENTIYF
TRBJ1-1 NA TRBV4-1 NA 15 TGCGCCAGCAGCCAAGGGCCAATGACAAACACTGAAGCTTTCTTT CASSQGPMTNTEAFF
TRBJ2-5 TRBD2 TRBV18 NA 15 TGTGCCAGCTCACCAGGTTCTAGCGGGAGAGAGACCCAGTACTTC CASSPGSSGRETQYF
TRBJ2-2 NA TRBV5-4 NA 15 TGTGCCAGCAGCTTGGCCACCGGGAACACCGGGGAGCTGTTTTTT CASSLATGNTGELFF
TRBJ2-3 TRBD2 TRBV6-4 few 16 TGTGCCAGCAGTGACCGAGCGGGGGGACCCTTGGATACGCAGTATTTT CASSDRAGGPLDTQYF
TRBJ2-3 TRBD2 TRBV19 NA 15 TGTGCCAGTACCAGACTAGCGGGGAGCACAGATACGCAGTATTTT CASTRLAGSTDTQYF
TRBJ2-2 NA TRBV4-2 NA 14 TGTGCCAGCAGCCCGACGACTTCATCCGGGGAGCTGTTTTTT CASSPTTSSGELFF
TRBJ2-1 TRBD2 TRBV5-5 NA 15 TGTGCCAGCAGCCTAGGACTAGCGGTCTACAATGAGCAGTTCTTC CASSLGLAVYNEQFF
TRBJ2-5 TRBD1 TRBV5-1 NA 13 TGCGCCAGCAGCTTTACAGGGGAAGAGACCCAGTACTTC CASSFTGEETQYF
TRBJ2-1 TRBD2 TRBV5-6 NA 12 TGTGCCAGCAGCCCCGGGAGGCATGAGCAGTTCTTC CASSPGRHEQFF
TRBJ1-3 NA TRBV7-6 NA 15 TGTGCCAGCAGCTTAGTAGCCGACTTTGGAAACACCATATATTTT CASSLVADFGNTIYF
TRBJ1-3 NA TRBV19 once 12 TGTGCCAGTTCGGACATTGGAAACACCATATATTTT CASSDIGNTIYF
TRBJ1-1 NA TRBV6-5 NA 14 TGTGCCAGCAGTTACGTGGACACAAGCACTGAAGCTTTCTTT CASSYVDTSTEAFF
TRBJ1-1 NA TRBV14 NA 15 TGTGCCAGCAGCCAAGGTCCGACAGCTAACACTGAAGCTTTCTTT CASSQGPTANTEAFF
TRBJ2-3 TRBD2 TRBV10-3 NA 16 TGTGCCATCCGACTCTCGCAAGCGGGAGACACAGATACGCAGTATTTT CAIRLSQAGDTDTQYF
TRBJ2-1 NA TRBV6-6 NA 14 TGTGCCAGCAGTTACGCGGGGGCAGACAATGAGCAGTTCTTC CASSYAGADNEQFF
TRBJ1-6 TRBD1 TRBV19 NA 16 TGTGCCAGTAGTATAGATACTACAGGGGGAACGTCACCCCTCCACTTT CASSIDTTGGTSPLHF
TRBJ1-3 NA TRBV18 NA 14 TGTGCCAGCTCACCACCGGCCCGCTTAAACACCATATATTTT CASSPPARLNTIYF
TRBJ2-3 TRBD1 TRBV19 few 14 TGTGCCAGTAGTGACAGGGGGGTCACAGATACGCAGTATTTT CASSDRGVTDTQYF
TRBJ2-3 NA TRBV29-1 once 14 TGCAGCGTCCTAAAGCGGACTAGCACAGATACGCAGTATTTT CSVLKRTSTDTQYF
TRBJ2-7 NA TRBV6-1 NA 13 TGTGCCAGCAGTGAATGGGGCAGGGCCGAGCAGTACTTC CASSEWGRAEQYF
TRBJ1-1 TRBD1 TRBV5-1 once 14 TGCGCCAGCAGCTTGCAGGGGGCAGACACTGAAGCTTTCTTT CASSLQGADTEAFF
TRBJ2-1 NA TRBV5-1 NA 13 TGCGCCAGCAGCTTGGTACTTTACAATGAGCAGTTCTTC CASSLVLYNEQFF
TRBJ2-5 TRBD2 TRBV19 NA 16 TGTGCCAGTAGGCCGACTAGCGGGAGATGGTGGGAGACCCAGTACTTC CASRPTSGRWWETQYF
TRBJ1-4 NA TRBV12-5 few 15 TGTGCTAGTATTAAAAAGGGGGAGTTTAATGAAAAACTGTTTTTT CASIKKGEFNEKLFF
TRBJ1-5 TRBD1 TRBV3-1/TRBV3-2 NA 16 TGTGCCAGCAGCCAAGGATCGGGACAGACGAATCAGCCCCAGCATTTT CASSQGSGQTNQPQHF
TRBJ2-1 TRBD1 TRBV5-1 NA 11 TGCGCCAGCAGGGAGGACAGGGAGAGGTTCTTC CASREDRERFF
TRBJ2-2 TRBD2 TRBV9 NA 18 TGTGCCAGCAGCGAACGTGGACTAGCGGGGGGAAACACCGGGGAGCTGTTTTTT CASSERGLAGGNTGELFF
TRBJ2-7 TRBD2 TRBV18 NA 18 TGTGCCAGCTCACCAAGATGGTACCAGCGGGAGGACTCCTACGAGCAGTACTTC CASSPRWYQREDSYEQYF